A single sample gave rise to the 25 T cell receptor beta chains below, sequenced in a study of cytomegalovirus exposure and HLA in healthy donors. Primers for the PCR totalled 60 Vbeta and 13 Jbeta. Repertoires were generated with immunoSEQ multiplex PCR, while TCRdb's copy carries only in-frame clones and drops some. Counted here are roughly 200,000 clones, roughly 80% occurring once; the ten biggest clones make up around 1.7%. The sequenced sample was PBMCs. The receptors were sampled from a woman aged 18-29 years in good health and CMV-seronegative.

This rearrangement joins TRBV30 to TRBJ2-5; a possible D gene is TRBD2 (6 bases). Trimming pared 0 bases from V and 5 bases from J, leaving 19 bases between. CDR1 is GTSNPN and CDR2 is SVGIG in the germline V gene (reference sequence). This CDR3 contains 16 residues. Written as DNA, the CDR3 is TGTGCCTGGAGTGTATGGGGGACTCCGGAATCGGAGACCCAGTACTTC. This codes for CAWSVWGTPESETQYF. The complete variable domain, with remaining parts taken from reference TRBV30 and TRBJ2-5, reads SQTIHQWPATLVQPVGSPLSLECTVEGTSNPNLYWYRQAAGRGLQLLFYSVGIGQISSEVPQNLSASRPQDRQFILSSKKLLLSDSGFYLCAWSVWGTPESETQYFGPGTRLLVL.

The chain employs TRBV9 and TRBJ2-1, with 8 bases matching TRBD2. CDR1 and CDR2 from the germline V gene are SGDLS and YYNGEE. Trimming removed 4 bases from V and 5 bases from J; junction bases left unmatched: 8. This CDR3 contains 15 residues. The CDR3 region is CASSPLAGLNNEQFF. The CDR3 nucleotides read TGTGCCAGCAGCCCCTTAGCGGGATTGAACAATGAGCAGTTCTTC.

The genes are TRBV10-2 and TRBJ1-3, with 10 bases aligning to TRBD1. This CDR3 spans 16 amino acids. Germline CDR1 WSHSY, CDR2 SAAADI. With 6 bases clipped from V and 1 base from J, the junction kept 6 bases outside the gene matches. CDR3 in amino acids: CASREGQGGSGNTIYF. CDR3 DNA: TGCGCCAGCAGGGAAGGACAGGGGGGTTCTGGAAACACCATATATTTT.

The chain links TRBV30 to TRBJ1-2; 7 bases are a match to TRBD1. The CDR3 totals 12 residues. Germline V gene data show CDR1 as GTSNPN and CDR2 as SVGIG (reference sequence). Trimming cost V 4 bases and J 5 bases; bases outside gene matches: 4. The CDR3 nucleotides read TGTGCCTGGACAGGGGGACATTATGGCTACACCTTC. It specifies CAWTGGHYGYTF.

V is TRBV27 and J is TRBJ2-7, with a possible D match to TRBD1 (6 bases). Per the germline V gene, CDR1 is MNHEY and CDR2 is SMNVEV (reference sequence). This CDR3 is 14 amino acids long. V shed 5 bases and J shed 2 bases, with 13 bases lying between them. CDR3 nucleotides: TGTGCCAGCAGTATCGACAGGTCGGCCTACGAGCAGTACTTC. As protein: CASSIDRSAYEQYF.

The chain has TRBV28 and TRBJ1-1; the match to TRBD1 covers 10 bases. With 7 bases clipped from V and 3 bases from J, the junction kept 5 bases outside the gene matches. The germline gives CDR1 MDHEN, CDR2 SYDVKM. The CDR3 totals 14 residues. CDR3 nucleotides: TGTGCCAGCACCCGGACAGGGGGGGACACTGAAGCTTTCTTT. Its translation is CASTRTGGDTEAFF. Using reference TRBV28 and TRBJ1-1 for the parts outside the CDR3, the full variable domain is DVKVTQSSRYLVKRTGEKVFLECVQDMDHENMFWYRQDPGLGLRLIYFSYDVKMKEKGDIPEGYSVSREKKERFSLILESASTNQTSMYLCASTRTGGDTEAFFGQGTRLTVV.

This rearrangement joins TRBV9 to TRBJ2-4; 11 bases align to TRBD2. This CDR3 has 16 amino acids. V lost 3 bases and J lost 0; bases outside the gene matches: 2. Germline-derived CDR1 and CDR2 are SGDLS and YYNGEE. CDR3 protein: CASSGGLAGAKNIQYF. DNA of the CDR3: TGTGCCAGCAGCGGCGGACTAGCGGGAGCCAAAAACATTCAGTACTTC. Drawing the rest from reference TRBV9 and TRBJ2-4, the complete variable domain is DSGVTQTPKHLITATGQRVTLRCSPRSGDLSVYWYQQSLDQGLQFLIQYYNGEERAKGNILERFSAQQFPDLHSELNLSSLELGDSALYFCASSGGLAGAKNIQYFGAGTRLSVL.

This clone came up once. This chain joins TRBV19 and TRBJ2-7; D gene ambiguous. V lost 1 base to trimming and J lost 2 bases, with 12 bases between them. Germline CDR1 and CDR2: LNHDA and SQIVND (reference sequence). This CDR3 contains 15 residues. For the CDR3, the DNA is TGTGCCAGTAGTATAGTGCCGACTCGTCCCTACGAGCAGTACTTC. Protein product: CASSIVPTRPYEQYF.

The chain uses TRBV2 and TRBJ2-6, with 10 bases matching TRBD1. The junction had 11 bases not matched to a gene; V was cut back by 1 base and J by 2 bases. Germline loops: CDR1 SNHLY, CDR2 FYNNEI. The CDR3 totals 20 residues. DNA of the CDR3: TGTGCCAGCAGTGAAGATATAAGGGACAGGGGATTCACTGGGGCCAACGTCCTGACTTTC. Amino acids: CASSEDIRDRGFTGANVLTF.

This chain joins TRBV19 and TRBJ2-1; TRBD1 matches at 11 bases. The germline gives CDR1 LNHDA, CDR2 SQIVND (reference sequence). With 3 bases clipped from V and 9 bases from J, the junction kept 7 bases outside the gene matches. The CDR3 consists of 15 residues. The CDR3 region has the DNA TGTGCCAGTAGTATGGGGACAGGGGGACGAAGTGAGCAGTTCTTC. Translation: CASSMGTGGRSEQFF.

The chain links TRBV27 to TRBJ1-5; no definite D call. V was pared by 7 bases and J by 2 bases, with 12 bases between. This CDR3 comprises 14 residues. Germline V gene sequence: CDR1 MNHEY, CDR2 SMNVEV (reference sequence). This CDR3 reads CASTPLLGNQPQHF. The DNA for the CDR3 is TGTGCCAGCACCCCACTGTTGGGCAATCAGCCCCAGCATTTT.

The chain couples TRBV19 to TRBJ2-2; TRBD2 is a possible D gene (6 bases). Trimming cost V 9 bases and J 0 bases, with 23 bases left between them. The V gene's germline CDR1 is LNHDA and CDR2 SQIVND (reference sequence). The CDR3 has 18 residues. The CDR3 loop reads CASISYTLEGANTGELFF. CDR3 in DNA: TGTGCCAGCATATCTTATACCCTGGAGGGCGCGAACACCGGGGAGCTGTTTTTT.

This clone came up a few times. The rearrangement uses TRBV4-3 and TRBJ2-7; D may be TRBD1 (7 bases). Trimming cost V 0 bases and J 3 bases, with 15 bases left between them. CDR3 length: 16 amino acids. CDR1 is LGHNA, CDR2 YSLEER, per germline. The CDR3 loop is CASSQDSGDSYYEQYF. CDR3 DNA: TGCGCCAGCAGCCAAGATTCGGGGGACAGCTACTACGAGCAGTACTTC.

The J gene is TRBJ1-1, the V gene TRBV4-1; D is perhaps TRBD1 (6 bases). Trimming pared 6 bases from V and 3 bases from J, leaving 14 bases between. Germline CDR1 is MGHRA and CDR2 is YSYEKL. The CDR3 has 14 residues. In DNA, the CDR3 is TGCGCCAGCAGGCTACAGGGTCGGGACACTGAAGCTTTCTTT. Residues: CASRLQGRDTEAFF.

Comment on this clone: Other DNA sequences in this specimen translate into the identical CDR3. The chain has TRBV6-5 and TRBJ1-1, with D possibly TRBD1 on 6 matching bases. Germline CDR1 is MNHEY and CDR2 is SVGAGI. Trimming removed 0 bases from V and 11 bases from J, with 19 bases in between. The CDR3 is 15 amino acids. The CDR3 DNA sequence: TGTGCCAGCAGTTACTCGACGGCAGGGGCGAGTGAGGCTTTCTTT. This translates into CASSYSTAGASEAFF.

This chain links TRBV19 with TRBJ1-5; no definite D call. CDR3 size: 14 residues. Germline loops: CDR1 LNHDA, CDR2 SQIVND (reference sequence). V lost 7 bases to trimming and J lost 1 base, with 11 bases between them. CDR3 sequence: CASKLHKSNQPQHF. The CDR3 DNA reads TGTGCCAGTAAACTACATAAAAGCAATCAGCCCCAGCATTTT.

The chain employs TRBV4-1 and TRBJ2-7, with 9 bases fitting TRBD2. The length of the CDR3 is 15 residues. V lost 1 base to trimming and J lost 2 bases; unmatched junction nucleotides: 3. Germline CDR1 is MGHRA and CDR2 is YSYEKL. Here the CDR3 DNA reads TGCGCCAGCAGCCAAGGCCTAGCGGGACCCTACGAGCAGTACTTC. Its translation: CASSQGLAGPYEQYF.

The chain couples TRBV19 to TRBJ1-2; TRBD1 might be the D (6 bases). Germline loops: CDR1 LNHDA, CDR2 SQIVND (reference sequence). The germline V and J ends were trimmed by 7 bases and 7 bases, with 19 bases remaining between them. CDR3 length: 14 residues. The CDR3 nucleotides are TGTGCCAGTACTCTTACCGGGGGGGCCGGTGGCTACACCTTC. It codes for CASTLTGGAGGYTF. Together with reference TRBV19 and TRBJ1-2, the CDR3 gives the full variable domain: DGGITQSPKYLFRKEGQNVTLSCEQNLNHDAMYWYRQDPGQGLRLIYYSQIVNDFQKGDIAEGYSVSREKKESFPLTVTSAQKNPTAFYLCASTLTGGAGGYTFGSGTRLTVV.

The rearrangement joins TRBV4-3 to TRBJ2-4, with 9 bases matching TRBD2. There are 16 residues in the CDR3. Germline V CDR1 and CDR2: LGHNA, YSLEER. Trimming removed 4 bases from V and 7 bases from J; junction bases left unmatched: 11. This CDR3 reads CASSLGSSGSGNIQYF. The CDR3 DNA reads as TGCGCCAGCAGCCTCGGCAGTAGCGGGAGCGGGAACATTCAGTACTTC.

This sequence joins TRBV4-3 and TRBJ2-2; TRBD2 matches 10 bases. The CDR3 spans 16 residues. The V gene's germline CDR1 is LGHNA and CDR2 YSLEER. V gave up 3 bases and J gave up 0 bases; unmatched junction bases: 1. CDR3 residues: CASSHTSGANTGELFF. CDR3 nucleotides: TGCGCCAGCAGCCATACTAGCGGGGCGAACACCGGGGAGCTGTTTTTT.

V is TRBV25-1 and J is TRBJ2-5; 9 positions match TRBD2. Per the germline V gene, CDR1 is MGHDK and CDR2 is SYGVNS. This CDR3 is built from 17 residues. V was pared by 4 bases and J by 1 base, with 10 bases of the junction left unmatched. CDR3 region: CASSGPQLTSGQETQYF. The CDR3 DNA reads TGTGCCAGCAGTGGTCCCCAACTGACTAGCGGCCAAGAGACCCAGTACTTC.

About this clone itself: One end of the junction varies from germline; a read error may be responsible. The V and J genes are TRBV27 and TRBJ1-2, with 10 bases lining up with TRBD1. Germline assignment: CDR1 MNHEY and CDR2 SMNVEV (reference sequence). This CDR3 is 16 amino acids long. This CDR3 is CAGSSGQGGWNYGYTF. CDR3 DNA sequence: TGTGCCGGCAGTTCCGGACAGGGGGGGTGGAACTATGGCTACACCTTC.

The chain uses TRBV2 and TRBJ1-2; TRBD1 agrees at 9 bases. The CDR3 covers 15 residues. Germline lookup yields CDR1 SNHLY and CDR2 FYNNEI. The J segment lost 7 bases and the V segment lost 3 bases, leaving 9 bases of the junction unmatched. CDR3 in amino acids: CASSDNWTGDCGYTF. The CDR3 DNA sequence: TGTGCCAGCAGTGATAATTGGACAGGGGATTGTGGCTACACCTTC.

The chain joins TRBV4-3 to TRBJ2-1; D is ambiguous. Germline loops: CDR1 LGHNA, CDR2 YSLEER. Trimming cost V 1 base and J 1 base, with 11 bases left between them. The CDR3 contains 16 residues. In DNA, the CDR3 is TGCGCCAGCAGCCAAGGAGCGCTCTCTTCCTACAATGAGCAGTTCTTC. This sequence encodes CASSQGALSSYNEQFF.

This clone was recorded only once. V gene TRBV28 combines with J gene TRBJ1-1; D is unresolved. V was shortened by 8 bases and J by 0 bases, with 10 bases between the two germline ends. Germline CDR1 reads MDHEN; CDR2 reads SYDVKM. The CDR3 sequence is 13 residues long. The CDR3 DNA reads as TGTGCCAGCGGAGGACCGGTGAACACTGAAGCTTTCTTT. Translated, it gives CASGGPVNTEAFF.